This T cell receptor (beta chain) was observed in a study of regulatory T cells in long-lasting Graves disease. Across the whole study: Graves' patients, diagnosed recently, had received antithyroid drugs under 3 months.

The CDR3 is 15 residues long. V was clipped by 10 bases and J by 5 bases; unmatched bases: 11. CDR1 is MNHNS and CDR2 is SASEGT in the germline V gene. Specified time point: newly diagnosed GD, antithyroid drugs for less than 3 months. PBMC RNA served as the TCR library source. There are many counts of this clonotype. Arm-PCR of CDR3 regions with iRepertoire HTBI primers generated TCR beta libraries. From the multiplex PCR reads, TCRdb called clonotypes with MiXCR, one entry per CDR3 protein. This table has under 500,000 distinct CDR3 sequences, 16% appearing once. This sample also belongs to another study, concerning T cells in Graves' hyperthyroidism and ophthalmopathy. From that paper: Model predictions of ophthalmopathy came a median approximately seven months before onset.

V is TRBV6-1 and J is TRBJ2-2; 9 positions agree with TRBD1. This TCR derives from a woman aged 30 to 39 with Graves disease. The specimen was peripheral blood mononuclear cells (PBMCs), collected at new diagnosis, from a patient treated with antithyroid drugs. CDR3 in amino acids: CATSTGQGVTGELFF. In DNA, the CDR3 is TGTGCCACCTCGACGGGACAGGGAGTTACCGGGGAGCTGTTTTTT.